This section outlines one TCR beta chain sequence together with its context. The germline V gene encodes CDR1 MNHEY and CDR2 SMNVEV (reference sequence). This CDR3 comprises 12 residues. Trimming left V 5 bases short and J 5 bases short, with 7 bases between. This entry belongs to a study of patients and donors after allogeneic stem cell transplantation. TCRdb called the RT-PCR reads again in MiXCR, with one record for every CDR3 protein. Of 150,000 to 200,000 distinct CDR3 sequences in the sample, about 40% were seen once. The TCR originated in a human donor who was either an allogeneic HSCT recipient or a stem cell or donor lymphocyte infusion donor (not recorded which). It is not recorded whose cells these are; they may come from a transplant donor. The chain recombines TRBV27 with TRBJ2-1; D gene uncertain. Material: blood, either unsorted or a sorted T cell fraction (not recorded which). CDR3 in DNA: TGTGCCAGCAGTCTACCACACAATGAGCAGTTCTTC. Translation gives CASSLPHNEQFF.